These 24 T cell receptor beta chains were all obtained from the same sample, sequenced in a study of a mutant IDH1 vaccine in newly diagnosed glioma. Sample time point: week 35, safety follow-up. Vaccinated patients received 300 ug of mutant IDH1 20-mer peptide per dose, with topical imiquimod. TCRdb's table, derived via immunoSEQ multiplex PCR, lists solely in-frame clones and lacks some. The sample has around 69,000 clones; about 87% are singletons. Which antigens these TCRs recognize remains unknown. The specimen was PBMCs, collected from a glioma patient whose treatment included an IDH1 peptide vaccine. The receptors originated from a man aged 25 to 40 with glioma.

This sequence joins TRBV9 and TRBJ1-1, with a tentative D call TRBD1 (5 bases). There are 13 residues in the CDR3. V lost 3 bases and J lost 1, with 7 bases in between. The germline CDR1 and CDR2 sequences are SGDLS and YYNGEE. The CDR3, as DNA: TGTGCCAGCAGCGCTACAGGGAACACTGAAGCTTTCTTT. Translating gives CASSATGNTEAFF.

The genes are TRBV6-5 and TRBJ2-7; 8 bases fit TRBD1. CDR3 length: 14 amino acids. Trimming cost V 6 bases and J 6 bases; bases outside gene matches: 10. Germline lookup yields CDR1 MNHEY and CDR2 SVGAGI. Here the CDR3 DNA reads TGTGCCAGCAGCCAAACCCGCAGGGGGCCCGAGCAGTACTTC. It translates to CASSQTRRGPEQYF.

V usage is TRBV6-5 and J usage is TRBJ2-7; 7 nucleotides agree with TRBD2. The CDR3 totals 13 residues. From germline, CDR1 is MNHEY and CDR2 SVGAGI. The ends lost 2 bases at V and 3 bases at J; junction bases unmatched: 1. The CDR3 DNA follows: TGTGCCAGCAGTTACGAGCGGGGCTACGAGCAGTACTTC. This translates into CASSYERGYEQYF.

The rearrangement joins TRBV30 to TRBJ2-1; D may be TRBD2 (6 bases). V was clipped by 0 bases and J by 13 bases, with 16 bases between them. Looked up from germline, CDR1 is GTSNPN and CDR2 is SVGIG (reference sequence). This CDR3 is built from 13 residues. The CDR3 reads CAWSVQGLGSQFF. CDR3 coding DNA: TGTGCCTGGAGTGTCCAGGGACTTGGCTCACAGTTCTTC.

The chain has TRBV29-1 and TRBJ2-3; 9 bases fit TRBD1. The germline CDR1 and CDR2 sequences are SQVTM and ANQGSEA. The CDR3 extends over 15 amino acids. The V segment lost 5 bases and the J segment 4 bases; nucleotides outside the gene matches: 10. DNA of the CDR3: TGCAGCGTTTTCTCCCCGGACAGGGGATCAGATACGCAGTATTTT. It translates to CSVFSPDRGSDTQYF.

J is TRBJ2-2 and V is TRBV7-8, with 8 bases that match TRBD1. Germline V gene data show CDR1 as SGHVS and CDR2 as FQNEAQ. Trimming cost V 5 bases and J 7 bases; bases outside gene matches: 6. The length of the CDR3 is 14 residues. CDR3 in amino acids: CASSLDRGIGELFF. The DNA for the CDR3 is TGTGCCAGCAGCCTTGACAGGGGCATCGGGGAGCTGTTTTTT.

V is TRBV11-2 and J is TRBJ2-1; maybe TRBD2 (6 bases). Deletions cut 4 bases from V and 2 bases from J, with 18 bases between. This CDR3 spans 17 amino acids. Germline V gene sequence: CDR1 SGHAT, CDR2 FQNNGV. The CDR3 DNA reads as TGTGCCAGCAGCTCCATTCGGGGGTCTTCCCCCTACAATGAGCAGTTCTTC. It codes for CASSSIRGSSPYNEQFF.

V and J are TRBV6-1 and TRBJ1-6; 8 bases are a match to TRBD1. Trimming removed 2 bases from V and 14 bases from J; junction bases left unmatched: 17. This CDR3 spans 17 amino acids. Germline assignment: CDR1 MNHNS and CDR2 SASEGT. The CDR3 loop reads CASSEWGGGQAPSALHF. Here the CDR3 DNA reads TGTGCCAGCAGTGAATGGGGCGGGGGACAGGCCCCTTCTGCCCTCCACTTT.

This clone was recorded once. J is TRBJ1-1 and V is TRBV5-4; D is perhaps TRBD1 (5 bases). V shed 4 bases and J shed 6 bases, with 19 bases lying between them. The CDR3 covers 15 residues. CDR1 and CDR2 (germline): SGHNT, YYREEE (reference sequence). As DNA, the CDR3 is TGTGCCAGCAGCCTGTTAGGCGGGGGGGAAGCTGAAGCTTTCTTT. It yields the protein CASSLLGGGEAEAFF.

The chain joins TRBV19 to TRBJ1-5, with D possibly being TRBD1 (6 bases). The CDR3 sequence is 13 residues long. V lost 7 bases to trimming and J lost 9 bases, with 16 bases between them. Germline-derived CDR1 and CDR2 are LNHDA and SQIVND (reference sequence). This CDR3 is CASMLQGTGPQHF. The CDR3 DNA reads TGTGCCAGTATGTTACAGGGCACGGGGCCCCAGCATTTT.

This chain uses TRBV5-1 with TRBJ1-1; D gene ambiguous. The CDR3 spans 14 residues. Germline V gene data show CDR1 as SGHRS and CDR2 as YFSETQ. V shed 2 bases and J shed 1 base, with 9 bases lying between them. Here the CDR3 reads CASSFREANTEAFF. The DNA for the CDR3 is TGCGCCAGCAGCTTTAGGGAGGCGAACACTGAAGCTTTCTTT.

The chain recombines TRBV6-6 with TRBJ1-5, with TRBD1 as a possible D gene (5 bases). V lost 5 bases and J 8 bases, leaving 13 bases between the germline ends. This CDR3 is 13 amino acids long. Germline V gives CDR1 MNHNY, CDR2 SVGAGI (reference sequence). The CDR3 sequence: CASSAGGGEPQHF. Here the CDR3 DNA reads TGTGCCAGCAGTGCCGGGGGTGGAGAGCCCCAGCATTTT.

The chain couples TRBV5-5 to TRBJ1-6, with D perhaps matching TRBD1 (6 bases). The V end was cut by 3 bases, the J end by 10 bases, with 20 bases between. This CDR3 region has 16 residues. The germline V gene encodes CDR1 SGHKS and CDR2 YYEKEE (reference sequence). The CDR3 region is CASSSDPLQGKSPLHF. The CDR3 DNA sequence: TGTGCCAGCAGCTCCGATCCGTTACAGGGAAAGTCACCCCTCCACTTT. Using reference TRBV5-5 and TRBJ1-6 for the parts outside the CDR3, the full variable domain is DAGVTQSPTHLIKTRGQQVTLRCSPISGHKSVSWYQQVLGQGPQFIFQYYEKEERGRGNFPDRFSARQFPNYSSELNVNALLLGDSALYLCASSSDPLQGKSPLHFGNGTRLTVT.

This chain uses TRBV10-1 with TRBJ1-1; TRBD1 is a possible D gene (5 bases). The CDR3 is 16 residues long. V was pared by 4 bases and J by 2 bases, with 17 bases between. CDR1 and CDR2 from the germline V gene are WNHNN and SYGVQD (reference sequence). The DNA of the CDR3 is TGCGCCAGCAGTGCCAGATTCGACAGACTTAACACTGAAGCTTTCTTT. The encoded protein is CASSARFDRLNTEAFF.

The chain's CDR3 is CASSRDRECYEQYF. CDR3 DNA sequence: TGCGCCAGCAGTCGGGACAGAGAATGTTACGAGCAGTACTTC. The chain links TRBV23-1 to TRBJ2-7, with 7 bases lining up with TRBD1. TRBV23-1 is an ORF, with its function uncertain. V shed 4 bases and J 4 bases; nucleotides not matched to a gene: 7. CDR3 size: 14 residues.

V usage is TRBV1 and J usage is TRBJ2-3; whether TRBD2, the table's D call, matches the DNA was not checked. TRBV1 is marked as a pseudogene. The CDR3 contains 13 residues. The CDR3 DNA is TGCACCAGCAGCCATGACTCCACAGATACGCAGTATTTT. As protein: CTSSHDSTDTQYF.

The rearrangement joins TRBV4-2 to TRBJ1-6; 9 bases match TRBD1. J gave up 7 bases and V 0 bases, and 10 bases lay outside the gene matches. Per the germline V gene, CDR1 is LGHNA and CDR2 is YNFKEQ. The CDR3 has 18 amino acids. CDR3 sequence reads: CASSQDPGQGSSNSPLHF. In DNA, the CDR3 is TGTGCCAGCAGCCAAGATCCGGGACAGGGATCTTCAAATTCACCCCTCCACTTT.

V gene TRBV27 combines with J gene TRBJ2-1; TRBD2 matches at 7 bases. Germline V gene data show CDR1 as MNHEY and CDR2 as SMNVEV (reference sequence). The CDR3 runs 13 residues. V was clipped by 4 bases and J by 7 bases; unmatched bases: 4. CDR3 amino acids: CASSSGGGNEQFF. The CDR3 bases are TGTGCCAGCAGTTCGGGGGGTGGTAATGAGCAGTTCTTC.

The chain uses TRBV27 and TRBJ1-1; TRBD1 might be the D (5 bases). Germline CDR1 reads MNHEY; CDR2 reads SMNVEV (reference sequence). This CDR3 contains 15 residues. The germline V and J ends were trimmed by 5 bases and 0 bases, with 13 bases remaining between them. CDR3 nucleotide sequence: TGTGCCAGCAGTCTAGGGGTCAACATGAACACTGAAGCTTTCTTT. Amino acid sequence: CASSLGVNMNTEAFF.

The CDR3 sequence: CASSARMGEDEAFF. DNA for the CDR3: TGTGCCAGCAGCGCAAGGATGGGGGAGGATGAAGCTTTCTTT. This chain joins TRBV6-5 and TRBJ1-1; possibly TRBD1 for D (5 bases). Trimming removed 6 bases at V and 7 bases at J, with 18 bases between. Per germline, CDR1 MNHEY and CDR2 SVGAGI. CDR3 length: 14 residues.

This chain links TRBV20-1 with TRBJ2-7, with D maybe TRBD1 (5 bases). This CDR3 comprises 11 residues. The V end lost 2 bases, the J end lost 3 bases, and 5 bases lay between the germline ends. Germline V gives CDR1 DFQATT, CDR2 SNEGSKA (reference sequence). CDR3 loop: CSARQGYEQYF. The CDR3 coding sequence is TGCAGTGCTAGACAGGGCTACGAGCAGTACTTC.

V is TRBV4-1 and J is TRBJ2-7; the match to TRBD2 covers 9 bases. The junction had 10 bases not matched to a gene; V was cut back by 3 bases and J by 1 base. The CDR3 is made up of 17 amino acids. CDR1 and CDR2 from the germline V gene are MGHRA and YSYEKL. CDR3 DNA: TGCGCCAGCAGCCAGGCCTACAGCGGGAGGAAGTCCTACGAGCAGTACTTC. It is translated as CASSQAYSGRKSYEQYF.

This clone was seen more than once but under ten times. The chain uses TRBV5-6 and TRBJ1-2; D ambiguous. Germline lookup yields CDR1 SGHDT and CDR2 YYEEEE. The CDR3 runs 10 residues. V was shortened by 2 bases and J by 8 bases, with 4 bases between the two germline ends. CDR3 region: CASSFKGYTF. CDR3 nucleotide sequence: TGTGCCAGCAGCTTCAAGGGCTACACCTTC.

The rearrangement uses TRBV5-1 and TRBJ2-7; possible D gene TRBD1, 6 bases. V was shortened by 4 bases and J by 7 bases, with 27 bases between the two germline ends. This CDR3 comprises 17 residues. Per germline, CDR1 SGHRS and CDR2 YFSETQ. CDR3 coding DNA: TGCGCCAGCAGCCAGGGTTCCTGGGACACTCTCTGGGCAGAGCAGTACTTC. This gives the protein CASSQGSWDTLWAEQYF.